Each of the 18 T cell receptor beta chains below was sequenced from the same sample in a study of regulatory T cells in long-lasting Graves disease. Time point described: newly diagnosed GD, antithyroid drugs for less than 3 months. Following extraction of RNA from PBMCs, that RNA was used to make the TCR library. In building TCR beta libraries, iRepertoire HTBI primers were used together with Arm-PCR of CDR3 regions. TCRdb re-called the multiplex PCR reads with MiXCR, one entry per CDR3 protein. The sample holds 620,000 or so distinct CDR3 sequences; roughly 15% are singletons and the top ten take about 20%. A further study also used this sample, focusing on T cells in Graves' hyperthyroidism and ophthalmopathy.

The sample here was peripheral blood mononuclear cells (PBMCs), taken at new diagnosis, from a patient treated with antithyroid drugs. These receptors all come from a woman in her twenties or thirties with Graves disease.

CDR3 coding DNA: TGTGCCAGCATACGGAACTCCCACAGGGATTCCGAGATATACGAGCAGTACTTC. Amino acid sequence: CASIRNSHRDSEIYEQYF. The chain joins TRBV6-1 to TRBJ2-7; a weak D match, TRBD1 (6 bases). CDR3 length equals 18 residues. The germline V gene encodes CDR1 MNHNS and CDR2 SASEGT. V was shortened by 7 bases and J by 4 bases, with 29 bases between the two germline ends.

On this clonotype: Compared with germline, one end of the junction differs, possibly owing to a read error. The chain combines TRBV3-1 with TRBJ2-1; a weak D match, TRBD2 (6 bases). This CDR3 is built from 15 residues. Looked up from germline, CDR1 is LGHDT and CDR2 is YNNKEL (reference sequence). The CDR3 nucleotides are TGTGCCAGCAGCCGGAGGGGAGATAAGTACAATGAGCGGTTCTTC. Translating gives CASSRRGDKYNERFF.

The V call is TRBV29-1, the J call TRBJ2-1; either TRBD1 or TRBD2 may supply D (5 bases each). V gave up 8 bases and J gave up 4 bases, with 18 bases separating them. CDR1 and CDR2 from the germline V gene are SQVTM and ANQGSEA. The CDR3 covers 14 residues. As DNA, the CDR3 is TGCAGCCAAGGGGCAGGGTCGGGGTACAATGAGCAGTTCTTC. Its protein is CSQGAGSGYNEQFF.

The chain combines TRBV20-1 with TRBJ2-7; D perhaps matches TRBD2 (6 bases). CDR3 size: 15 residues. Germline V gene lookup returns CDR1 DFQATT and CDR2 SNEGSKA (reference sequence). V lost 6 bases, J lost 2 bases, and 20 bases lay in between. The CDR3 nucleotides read TGCAGTGCCAGGGATAGTAGCGGCTCGACCTACGAGCAGTACTTC. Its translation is CSARDSSGSTYEQYF.

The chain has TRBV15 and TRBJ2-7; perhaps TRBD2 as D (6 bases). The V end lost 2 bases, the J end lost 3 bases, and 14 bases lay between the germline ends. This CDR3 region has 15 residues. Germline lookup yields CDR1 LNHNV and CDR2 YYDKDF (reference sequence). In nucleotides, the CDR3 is TGTGCCACCAGCAGAACCCGGGACTCCTACTACGAGCAGTACTTC. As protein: CATSRTRDSYYEQYF.

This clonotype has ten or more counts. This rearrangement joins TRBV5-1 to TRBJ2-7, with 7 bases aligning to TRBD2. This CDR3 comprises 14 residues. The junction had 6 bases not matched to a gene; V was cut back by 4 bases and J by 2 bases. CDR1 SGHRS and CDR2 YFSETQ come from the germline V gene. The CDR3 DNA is TGCGCCAGCAGCCCTGGGACTATCACCTACGAGCAGTACTTC. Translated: CASSPGTITYEQYF. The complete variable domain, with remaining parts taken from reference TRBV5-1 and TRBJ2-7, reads KAGVTQTPRYLIKTRGQQVTLSCSPISGHRSVSWYQQTPGQGLQFLFEYFSETQRNKGNFPGRFSGRQFSNSRSEMNVSTLELGDSALYLCASSPGTITYEQYFGPGTRLTVT.

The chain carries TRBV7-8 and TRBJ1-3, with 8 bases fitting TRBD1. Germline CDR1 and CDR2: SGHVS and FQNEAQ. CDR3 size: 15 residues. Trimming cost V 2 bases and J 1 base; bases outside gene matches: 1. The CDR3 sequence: CASSLWTGSGNTIYF. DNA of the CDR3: TGTGCCAGCAGCTTATGGACAGGGTCTGGAAACACCATATATTTT.

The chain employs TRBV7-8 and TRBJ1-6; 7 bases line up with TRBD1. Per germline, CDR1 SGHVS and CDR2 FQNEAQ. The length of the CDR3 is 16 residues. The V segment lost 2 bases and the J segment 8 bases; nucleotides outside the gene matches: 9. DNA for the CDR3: TGTGCCAGCAGCTTAATGGGCCGACAGGGTTATTCACCCCTCCACTTT. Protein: CASSLMGRQGYSPLHF.

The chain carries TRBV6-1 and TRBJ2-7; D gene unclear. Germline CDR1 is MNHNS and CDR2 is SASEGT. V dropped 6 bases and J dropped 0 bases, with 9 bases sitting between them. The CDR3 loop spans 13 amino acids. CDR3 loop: CASSLSFSYEQYF. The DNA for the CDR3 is TGTGCCAGCAGCCTCAGCTTCTCCTACGAGCAGTACTTC.

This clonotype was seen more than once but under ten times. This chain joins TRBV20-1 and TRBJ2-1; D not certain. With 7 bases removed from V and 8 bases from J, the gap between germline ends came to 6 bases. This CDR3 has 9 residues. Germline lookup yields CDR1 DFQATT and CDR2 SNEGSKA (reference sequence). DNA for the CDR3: TGCAGTGTTAGGGATGAGCAGTTCTTC. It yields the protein CSVRDEQFF.

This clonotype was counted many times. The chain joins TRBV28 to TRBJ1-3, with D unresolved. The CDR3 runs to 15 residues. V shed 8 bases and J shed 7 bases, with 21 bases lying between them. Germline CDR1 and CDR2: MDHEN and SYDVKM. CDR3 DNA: TGTGCCAGCTCACCCGGTGGGGTGTCTTCGAACACCATATATTTT. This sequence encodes CASSPGGVSSNTIYF.

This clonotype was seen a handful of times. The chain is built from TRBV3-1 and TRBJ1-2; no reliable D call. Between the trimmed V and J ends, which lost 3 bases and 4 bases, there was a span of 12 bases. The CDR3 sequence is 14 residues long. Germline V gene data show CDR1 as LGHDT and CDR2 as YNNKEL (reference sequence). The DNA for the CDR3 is TGTGCCAGCAGCCATGGCGATCGGTCCTATGGCTACACCTTC. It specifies CASSHGDRSYGYTF. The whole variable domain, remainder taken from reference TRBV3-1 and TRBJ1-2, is DTAVSQTPKYLVTQMGNDKSIKCEQNLGHDTMYWYKQDSKKFLKIMFSYNNKELIINETVPNRFSPKSPDKAHLNLHINSLELGDSAVYFCASSHGDRSYGYTFGSGTRLTVV.

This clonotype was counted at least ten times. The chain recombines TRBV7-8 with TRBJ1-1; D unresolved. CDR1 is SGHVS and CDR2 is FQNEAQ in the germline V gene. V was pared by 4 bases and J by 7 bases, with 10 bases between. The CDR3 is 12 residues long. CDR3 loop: CASSSILGEAFF. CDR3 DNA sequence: TGTGCCAGCAGCTCCATCTTGGGTGAAGCTTTCTTT.

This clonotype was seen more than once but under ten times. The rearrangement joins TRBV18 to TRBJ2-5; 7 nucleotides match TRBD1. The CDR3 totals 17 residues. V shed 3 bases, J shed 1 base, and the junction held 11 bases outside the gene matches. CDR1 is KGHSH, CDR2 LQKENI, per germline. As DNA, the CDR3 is TGTGCCAGCTCACCTCAAGCGGTGACAGGGCCCCAAGAGACCCAGTACTTC. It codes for CASSPQAVTGPQETQYF.

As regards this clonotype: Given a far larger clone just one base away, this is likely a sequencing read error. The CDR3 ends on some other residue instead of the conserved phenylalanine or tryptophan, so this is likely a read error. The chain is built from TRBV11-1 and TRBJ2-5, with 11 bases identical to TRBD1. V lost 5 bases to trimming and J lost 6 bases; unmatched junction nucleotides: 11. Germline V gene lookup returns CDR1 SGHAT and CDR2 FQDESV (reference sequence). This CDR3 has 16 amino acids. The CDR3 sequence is CASSRVGTGGLKTQYL. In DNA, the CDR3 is TGTGCCAGCAGCCGGGTCGGGACAGGGGGTTTGAAGACCCAGTACCTC.

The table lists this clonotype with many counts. CDR3 nucleotide sequence: TGTGCCAGCAGTCGACTAGATGCCGGGGAGCTGTTTTTT. Its translation: CASSRLDAGELFF. The chain uses TRBV12-3 or TRBV12-4 and TRBJ2-2, with D perhaps matching TRBD2 (6 bases). There are 13 residues in the CDR3. V dropped 5 bases and J dropped 6 bases, with 10 bases sitting between them.

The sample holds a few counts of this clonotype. The CDR3 here is CASSPDRASNQPQHF. The CDR3 bases are TGTGCCAGCAGTCCGGACAGGGCAAGCAATCAGCCCCAGCATTTT. The gene calls are TRBV6-2 or TRBV6-3 and TRBJ1-5; 8 bases align to TRBD1. Germline CDR1 MNHEY, CDR2 SVGEGT. This CDR3 comprises 15 residues. V gave up 5 bases and J gave up 1 base; unmatched junction bases: 4.

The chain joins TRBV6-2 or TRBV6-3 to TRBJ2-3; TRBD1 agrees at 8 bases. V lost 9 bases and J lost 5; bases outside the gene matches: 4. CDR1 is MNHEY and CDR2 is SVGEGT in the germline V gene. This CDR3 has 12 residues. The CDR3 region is CASPGGGDTQYF. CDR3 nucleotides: TGTGCCAGTCCAGGGGGCGGAGATACGCAGTATTTT.